The 21 T cell receptor beta chains below were found in one sample sequenced in a study of shared clonotypes between healthy human individuals. Clones were read by immunoSEQ multiplex PCR, and TCRdb kept only the in-frame ones, dropping some. Counted here are 1.5 million to 1.9 million clones, under 99% occurring once; the ten biggest clones make up around 0.47%. Material: naive CD4+ T cells sorted from blood. Subset noted: CD45RA+ positively selected. Receptors were obtained from a man aged 25 to 45 in good health.

The J gene is TRBJ1-5, the V gene TRBV5-1; 7 nucleotides align to TRBD1. This CDR3 comprises 13 residues. V lost 4 bases to trimming and J lost 4 bases; unmatched junction nucleotides: 2. Looked up from germline, CDR1 is SGHRS and CDR2 is YFSETQ. CDR3 sequence: CASSPGQNQPQHF. The CDR3 DNA reads TGCGCCAGCAGCCCGGGACAGAATCAGCCCCAGCATTTT.

V gene TRBV10-3 combines with J gene TRBJ2-2, with 11 bases aligning to TRBD2. This CDR3 region has 16 residues. V was pared by 1 base and J by 7 bases, with 5 bases of the junction left unmatched. Per germline, CDR1 ENHRY and CDR2 SYGVKD. The CDR3 coding sequence is TGTGCCATCAGTGAGTTTACTAGCGGGAGAATCGGGGAGCTGTTTTTT. Its translation is CAISEFTSGRIGELFF.

The chain joins TRBV7-9 to TRBJ1-4; 7 positions match TRBD1. Germline CDR1 SEHNR, CDR2 FQNEAQ (reference sequence). The CDR3 loop spans 16 amino acids. V lost 6 bases to trimming and J lost 6 bases; unmatched junction nucleotides: 13. CDR3 in amino acids: CASSQGQTQSYEKLFF. CDR3 in DNA: TGTGCCAGCAGTCAGGGACAGACCCAATCATATGAAAAACTGTTTTTT.

V gene TRBV2 combines with J gene TRBJ2-7; 10 bases fit TRBD1. With 1 base clipped from V and 7 bases from J, the junction kept 4 bases outside the gene matches. Germline lookup yields CDR1 SNHLY and CDR2 FYNNEI. The CDR3 runs 14 residues. Here the CDR3 reads CASSEGQGAREQYF. The CDR3 nucleotides read TGTGCCAGCAGTGAAGGACAGGGGGCAAGGGAGCAGTACTTC.

V gene TRBV2 combines with J gene TRBJ2-1; 11 nucleotides align to TRBD1. Losses at the gene ends were 6 bases for V and 2 bases for J; bases not matched to a gene: 12. Germline values: CDR1 SNHLY, CDR2 FYNNEI. CDR3 length: 18 amino acids. The CDR3: CASSLVGQGARTYNEQFF. The CDR3 region has the DNA TGTGCCAGCAGCCTCGTAGGACAGGGGGCGAGGACCTACAATGAGCAGTTCTTC. The entire variable domain, with the rest obtained from reference TRBV2 and TRBJ2-1, is as follows: EPEVTQTPSHQVTQMGQEVILRCVPISNHLYFYWYRQILGQKVEFLVSFYNNEISEKSEIFDDQFSVERPDGSNFTLKIRSTKLEDSAMYFCASSLVGQGARTYNEQFFGPGTRLTVL.

The rearrangement joins TRBV4-1 to TRBJ2-3, with D perhaps TRBD1 or TRBD2 (6 bases each). In germline, CDR1 is MGHRA, CDR2 YSYEKL. The CDR3 totals 17 residues. Trimming shortened V by 0 bases and J by 4 bases, and 17 bases separated the two germline ends. In DNA form, the CDR3 reads TGCGCCAGCAGCCAAGATGGATGGAACGGGGGCCCAGATACGCAGTATTTT. Translating it yields CASSQDGWNGGPDTQYF.

The chain employs TRBV11-1 and TRBJ2-7; 9 bases match TRBD1. The V segment lost 2 bases and the J segment 3 bases; nucleotides outside the gene matches: 8. Germline V lookup: CDR1 SGHAT, CDR2 FQDESV (reference sequence). The CDR3 totals 16 residues. CDR3 loop: CASSLRVGTGLYEQYF. DNA for the CDR3: TGTGCCAGCAGCTTAAGGGTCGGGACAGGGCTCTACGAGCAGTACTTC.

V gene TRBV25-1 combines with J gene TRBJ2-2, with D uncertain. V was clipped by 2 bases and J by 4 bases, with 11 bases between them. The CDR3 totals 15 residues. Germline V gene lookup returns CDR1 MGHDK and CDR2 SYGVNS. The CDR3 DNA follows: TGTGCCAGCAGTGAACATGGACCCCCCACCGGGGAGCTGTTTTTT. Its protein is CASSEHGPPTGELFF.

The chain carries TRBV15 and TRBJ2-2; maybe TRBD1 (6 bases). The germline CDR1 and CDR2 sequences are LNHNV and YYDKDF (reference sequence). Trimming cost V 1 base and J 1 base, with 13 bases left between them. The CDR3 spans 17 residues. The CDR3 spells CATSRGAGTMNTGELFF. DNA of the CDR3: TGTGCCACCAGCAGAGGGGCCGGGACAATGAACACCGGGGAGCTGTTTTTT. The full variable domain, rest sourced from reference TRBV15 and TRBJ2-2, is DAMVIQNPRYQVTQFGKPVTLSCSQTLNHNVMYWYQQKSSQAPKLLFHYYDKDFNNEADTPDNFQSRRPNTSFCFLDIRSPGLGDTAMYLCATSRGAGTMNTGELFFGEGSRLTVL.

This clone was observed a single time. V usage is TRBV9 and J usage is TRBJ2-7; possible D gene TRBD2, 6 bases. The CDR3 sequence is 13 residues long. CDR1 is SGDLS, CDR2 YYNGEE, per germline. Trimming took off 6 bases at V and 1 base at J, with 11 bases between the two ends. This CDR3 reads CASTPGDSYEQYF. The CDR3 nucleotides read TGTGCCAGCACTCCGGGGGATTCCTACGAGCAGTACTTC. Combining the CDR3 with reference TRBV9 and TRBJ2-7 gives the whole variable domain DSGVTQTPKHLITATGQRVTLRCSPRSGDLSVYWYQQSLDQGLQFLIQYYNGEERAKGNILERFSAQQFPDLHSELNLSSLELGDSALYFCASTPGDSYEQYFGPGTRLTVT.

This chain uses TRBV7-2 with TRBJ2-7; possibly TRBD2 for D (6 bases). The germline CDR1 and CDR2 sequences are SGHTA and FQGNSA. V shed 1 base and J shed 1 base, with 11 bases lying between them. This CDR3 comprises 15 residues. The CDR3 sequence is CASSLGLGLSYEQYF. CDR3 DNA sequence: TGTGCCAGCAGCTTAGGACTAGGTTTGTCCTACGAGCAGTACTTC.

This chain connects TRBV7-2 to TRBJ1-2, with TRBD1 matching 8 bases. After removal of 5 bases from V and 4 bases from J, the junction contained 6 bases not matched to a gene. Germline lookup yields CDR1 SGHTA and CDR2 FQGNSA. This CDR3 contains 14 residues. CDR3 in DNA: TGTGCCAGCAGCCCGACCGGGACAGGCTATGGCTACACCTTC. The encoded protein is CASSPTGTGYGYTF.

V is TRBV19 and J is TRBJ1-5, with D perhaps TRBD1 (6 bases). In germline, CDR1 is LNHDA, CDR2 SQIVND (reference sequence). The CDR3 consists of 15 residues. Trimming stripped 3 bases from V and 5 bases from J, with 14 bases between. This CDR3 is CASSIGGAGHQPQHF. CDR3 DNA sequence: TGTGCCAGTAGTATTGGGGGGGCTGGTCATCAGCCCCAGCATTTT.

The rearrangement links TRBV29-1 to TRBJ2-3; D might be TRBD2 (5 bases). The length of the CDR3 is 13 residues. V was pared by 5 bases and J by 2 bases, with 11 bases between. Germline lookup yields CDR1 SQVTM and CDR2 ANQGSEA. The CDR3 nucleotides read TGCAGCGTTTCGGGGAGATACACAGATACGCAGTATTTT. Residues: CSVSGRYTDTQYF.

With respect to this clone: Other DNA sequences in the sample encode the same CDR3. This chain joins TRBV5-1 and TRBJ2-1; the D gene is possibly TRBD2 (6 bases). CDR1 is SGHRS, CDR2 YFSETQ, per germline. The ends were cut back, 0 bases at V and 7 bases at J, with 14 bases in the middle. This CDR3 spans 15 amino acids. The CDR3 loop reads CASSLGGAEINEQFF. Written as DNA, the CDR3 is TGCGCCAGCAGCTTGGGCGGGGCAGAGATTAATGAGCAGTTCTTC. The complete variable domain, with remaining parts taken from reference TRBV5-1 and TRBJ2-1, reads KAGVTQTPRYLIKTRGQQVTLSCSPISGHRSVSWYQQTPGQGLQFLFEYFSETQRNKGNFPGRFSGRQFSNSRSEMNVSTLELGDSALYLCASSLGGAEINEQFFGPGTRLTVL.

The V call is TRBV5-8, the J call TRBJ2-3; possibly TRBD1 or TRBD2 for D (5 bases each). Germline V CDR1 and CDR2: SGHTS, YDEGEE. Trimming pared 2 bases from V and 1 base from J, leaving 8 bases between. CDR3 length equals 14 residues. CDR3 residues: CASSFRGGTDTQYF. The CDR3, as DNA: TGTGCCAGCAGCTTTAGAGGGGGCACAGATACGCAGTATTTT.

The rearrangement joins TRBV11-3 to TRBJ2-1; 12 bases align to TRBD2. The CDR3 loop spans 17 amino acids. Trimming at V came to 1 base and at J to 7 bases, leaving 8 bases not matched to a gene. CDR1 and CDR2 from the germline V gene are SGHNT and YENEEA. In DNA, the CDR3 is TGTGCCAGCAGCTTAGGGCTGACTAGCGGGAGAAAGAATGAGCAGTTCTTC. Its translation is CASSLGLTSGRKNEQFF.

This clone appeared a few times. Different DNA sequences within this sample yield the same CDR3. The chain has TRBV5-1 and TRBJ2-1; 9 bases align to TRBD2. The germline V gene encodes CDR1 SGHRS and CDR2 YFSETQ. The CDR3 covers 15 residues. With V trimmed by 0 bases and J by 2 bases, 0 bases remained unmatched. CDR3 coding DNA: TGCGCCAGCAGCTTGGTAGCGGGAGCCTACAATGAGCAGTTCTTC. As protein: CASSLVAGAYNEQFF.

This clone was observed once. The DNA for the CDR3 is TGTGCCAGTAGTATACAACCAGGGAGGTCCGACGAGCAGTACTTC. Translated: CASSIQPGRSDEQYF. V gene TRBV19 combines with J gene TRBJ2-7; weak D call: TRBD2 (6 bases). V was pared by 2 bases and J by 5 bases, with 16 bases between. The CDR3 consists of 15 residues. CDR1 is LNHDA, CDR2 SQIVND, per germline (reference sequence).

The chain uses TRBV5-1 and TRBJ1-1; 7 nucleotides match TRBD1. With 5 bases clipped from V and 5 bases from J, the junction kept 9 bases outside the gene matches. The CDR3 consists of 14 residues. Per the germline V gene, CDR1 is SGHRS and CDR2 is YFSETQ. The CDR3: CASSTGATKTEAFF. CDR3 sequence (DNA): TGCGCCAGCAGTACAGGGGCCACTAAAACTGAAGCTTTCTTT.

The chain combines TRBV5-6 with TRBJ2-3; no definite D call. The CDR3 sequence is 16 residues long. Germline values: CDR1 SGHDT, CDR2 YYEEEE. Trimming pared 0 bases from V and 2 bases from J, leaving 13 bases between. The DNA for the CDR3 is TGTGCCAGCAGCTTGGGCCCGATGGATGTCACAGATACGCAGTATTTT. Protein: CASSLGPMDVTDTQYF.